This T cell receptor beta chain was recorded in a study of T cells in Graves' hyperthyroidism and ophthalmopathy. This clonotype came up many times. Researchers amplified the TCR beta CDR3 regions from RNA transcripts. An initial round of RT-PCR targeting the TCR CDR3 relied on the HTBI primer set. TCRdb re-analysed the multiplex PCR reads in MiXCR, keeping a single row per CDR3 protein. The sample contains 500,000 to 550,000 distinct CDR3 sequences, about 20% of which appear only once. The CDR3 consists of 12 residues. Trimming left V 4 bases short and J 5 bases short, with 8 bases between. Germline-derived CDR1 and CDR2 are MNHEY and SVGEGT.

Sequenced sample: blood. The V call is TRBV6-2 or TRBV6-3, the J call TRBJ2-5, with unresolved D. This sequence was found in a middle-aged man with Graves' ophthalmopathy. The CDR3 reads CASSWMRETQYF. The CDR3 coding sequence is TGTGCCAGCAGTTGGATGCGGGAGACCCAGTACTTC.